The present T cell receptor (beta chain) was sequenced within a study of Graves' ophthalmopathy and Graves' hyperthyroidism (dated by TCRdb to 2016 to 2019). For context, the study as a whole: Peripheral blood was collected at initial diagnosis, prior to any treatment. TCR beta repertoire signatures were used to distinguish Graves' ophthalmopathy from Graves' hyperthyroidism and to predict progression to ophthalmopathy. In total, around 140 blood samples were TCR-sequenced: roughly 45 ophthalmopathy, some 75 hyperthyroidism and roughly 17 hyperthyroidism-to-ophthalmopathy patients. To explore V-J signatures that separate ophthalmopathy from hyperthyroidism, a discovery set of about a hundred patients was enrolled, consisting of fewer than 45 with ophthalmopathy and some 59 with stable hyperthyroidism. An independent validation cohort comprised some 19 hyperthyroidism patients and around 16 patients who later progressed from hyperthyroidism to ophthalmopathy. T-cell repertoires of thyroid tissue and blood were compared in more than 5 hyperthyroidism patients. After sampling, hyperthyroidism patients received methimazole starting at 30 mg daily, and ophthalmopathy patients received high-dose intravenous methylprednisolone. The roughly 100 discovery patients were randomly split 7:3 into training and test sets. General conclusions and limits of the study: Among expanded thyroid clonotypes with frequency above 0.001, most also showed up in blood, which suggests that blood repertoires may reflect the thyroid immune response. In cross-validation, the 13-signature model distinguished ophthalmopathy from stable hyperthyroidism with nearly 90% sensitivity and about 81% specificity, while in the test set the corresponding values were about 80% and 75%. Sample size was not predetermined statistically, and investigators were not blinded to group allocation. In validation, the model predicted ophthalmopathy progression with about 70% sensitivity and approximately 78% specificity; 12 predicted patients were CT-confirmed with GO in a median of around 6 months.

For repertoire sequencing, the TCR beta CDR3 regions were amplified from RNA transcripts. The first round of RT-PCR was done with HTBI primers and the Qiagen OneStep RT-PCR kit, and was followed by a second round of multiplex PCR, then size selection and purification. Sequencing of the libraries was carried out on an Illumina HiSeq2000 in paired-end mode with 100 bp reads. The paper's data handling went like this. SOAPnuke was used to process the reads, throwing out any read that had adapters, had uncalled bases, had a mean Phred below 15, or lacked an exact constant-primer or identifier match. COPE v1.2.5 was used to merge the high-quality paired reads. Clonotypes were defined as unique nucleotide sequences and were aligned to IMGT TRB V, D and J references using MiTCR v1.1. Analysis was restricted to V-J combinations with a frequency above 0.0001, which covered roughly 99% of repertoires. For each V-J combination, a TCR clonal expansion and chaos score was defined as the ratio of F50 clonal expansion to chaos observed in the TCRdist matrix. Welch's t-statistics and random forest were used to narrow the features down to around twelve V-J combinations, which were then fed into a naive Bayes classifier. Thyroid-blood repertoire similarity was quantified with the Morisita-Horn index. The public reads were reprocessed in TCRdb via fastp at Q25 and MiXCR, keeping in-frame beta chains. All rows with the same CDR3 protein become a single entry with the most common DNA and genes. These V and J calls are TCRdb output, not the study's own analysis. The sample has about 400,000 distinct CDR3 sequences on record, 18% of them singletons. Of the sample, 1.5% to 2% is held by the ten largest clones.

In regard to this clonotype: Its antigen remains undetermined. No base quality values were provided; no much bigger clone lies one nucleotide off.

Patients with ophthalmopathy had moderately to severely active disease, with a Clinical Activity Score of 3 or more, a NOSPECS grade of 4 or more, and a disease duration of less than 3 months. Patients with other autoimmune diseases, uncontrolled infections, pregnancy or lactation were excluded from the study. Clinical symptoms, serum thyroxine, TRAb, thyroid ultrasound and orbital computed tomography were used for diagnosis. Using Ficoll-Paque density gradient centrifugation, PBMCs were isolated from 8.5 to 10 ml of fresh peripheral blood. Total RNA was extracted with Trizol reagent and quality-checked on an Agilent 2100 Bioanalyzer. This receptor was identified in a young woman with Graves' ophthalmopathy. Donor details come from another sample of the same person, matched by shared clones. Sequenced material: peripheral blood.

The DNA reads as follows: TGTGCCAGCAGTTTGAGGGGGCCGGATGGCTACACCTTC. This yields the protein CASSLRGPDGYTF. This chain is built from TRBV12-3 or TRBV12-4 and TRBJ1-2, with TRBD1 matching 7 junction bases. The CDR3 covers 13 residues, taking in both the cysteine and the phenylalanine. Just CDR3 DNA is preserved here, 39 bases in frame from base 1. Unmatched junction bases come to 4, with V trimmed by 3 bases and J by 6 bases.